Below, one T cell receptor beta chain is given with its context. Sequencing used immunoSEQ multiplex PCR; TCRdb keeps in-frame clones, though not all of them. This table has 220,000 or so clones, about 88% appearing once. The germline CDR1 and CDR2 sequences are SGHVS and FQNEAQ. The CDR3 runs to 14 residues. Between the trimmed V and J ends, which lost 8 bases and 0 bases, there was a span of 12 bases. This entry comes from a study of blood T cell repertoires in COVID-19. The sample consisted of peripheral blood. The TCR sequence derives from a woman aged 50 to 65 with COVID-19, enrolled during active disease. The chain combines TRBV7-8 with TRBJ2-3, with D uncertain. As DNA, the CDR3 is TGTGCCAGCGTCTCTTTCCTAAGCACAGATACGCAGTATTTT. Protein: CASVSFLSTDTQYF.